These T cell receptor beta chains were read from a single sample in a study of control samples from healthy donors and cancer patients. Assay: immunoSEQ multiplex PCR; the TCRdb copy retains only in-frame clones and omits some. This table holds more than 110,000 clones, roughly 90% found once. What was sequenced was blood. The receptors shown here come from a young man in good health. CDR3s include the opening cysteine and the closing phenylalanine or tryptophan. A D gene is named only where the DNA matches it firmly. Size is omitted from some rows. Given values are once, few, many or a class for expanded clones.

TRBV29-1	-	15	-	TRBJ2-1	TGCAGCGTTGAATCGGTCGCCTCCTCTCGCAATGAGCAGTTCTTC	CSVESVASSRNEQFF
TRBV5-1	-	15	TRBD2	TRBJ2-1	TGCGCCAGCAGCGTGAGCAGCGGGAGCTTGAATGAGCAGTTCTTC	CASSVSSGSLNEQFF
TRBV16	-	14	-	TRBJ1-1	TGTGCCAGCAGCCAACTCAGGGACCCCCCTGAAGCTTTCTTT	CASSQLRDPPEAFF
TRBV27	-	14	-	TRBJ1-2	TGTGCCACAAACAGGGACGGTTCGAACTATGGCTACACCTTC	CATNRDGSNYGYTF
TRBV28	-	15	TRBD1	TRBJ1-1	TGTGCCAGCAGGGCGGACAGGGTGAAAAAAACTGAAGCTTTCTTT	CASRADRVKKTEAFF
TRBV2	-	12	-	TRBJ1-1	TGTGCCAGCAGAGGATCGAACACTGAAGCTTTCTTT	CASRGSNTEAFF
TRBV11-2	-	15	-	TRBJ2-5	TGTGCCAGCAGCCTCTTAGGTACTAGTTTGGAGACCCAGTACTTC	CASSLLGTSLETQYF
TRBV14	few	14	-	TRBJ2-3	TGTGCCAGCAGCCAATTGATCTGGGCAGATACGCAGTATTTT	CASSQLIWADTQYF
TRBV9	-	13	-	TRBJ1-6	TGTGCCAGCAGCGTAGGAAGTAATTCACCCCTCCACTTT	CASSVGSNSPLHF
TRBV2	-	14	-	TRBJ2-5	TGTGCCAGCAGCCCCGACAGTACTCAAGAGACCCAGTACTTC	CASSPDSTQETQYF
TRBV5-8	-	16	TRBD1	TRBJ2-7	TGTGCCAGCAGACAAACGGCAGGGGGCGCTAAGGACGAGCAGTACTTC	CASRQTAGGAKDEQYF
TRBV11-2	-	14	-	TRBJ1-1	TGTGCCAGCAGCTACGCGGGACAAAACACTGAAGCTTTCTTT	CASSYAGQNTEAFF
TRBV5-5	-	16	TRBD2	TRBJ2-3	TGTGCCAGCAGCTTGGGGACTAGCGGGGTCACAGATACGCAGTATTTT	CASSLGTSGVTDTQYF
TRBV9	-	15	-	TRBJ1-2	TGTGCCAGCAGCGTAGACCCGATGGGGAACTATGGCTACACCTTC	CASSVDPMGNYGYTF
TRBV27	-	15	TRBD1	TRBJ1-1	TGTGCCAGCAGATCGCAGGGGGCGCAGGGCACTGAAGCTTTCTTT	CASRSQGAQGTEAFF
TRBV7-9	-	15	TRBD2	TRBJ2-7	TGTGCCAGCAGCGATGGACTAGCGGTCTCCTACGAGCAGTACTTC	CASSDGLAVSYEQYF
TRBV19	-	13	TRBD2	TRBJ2-1	TGTGCCAGCCTCGGGACTAGCCCTAATGAGCAGTTCTTC	CASLGTSPNEQFF
TRBV9	-	17	TRBD2	TRBJ2-1	TGTGCCAGCAGCGTAGAGTTGAGGACTGCGGGGGGCAATGAGCAGTTCTTC	CASSVELRTAGGNEQFF
TRBV6-6	-	15	TRBD1	TRBJ1-2	TGTGCCAGCACCCAACAGGGGGCCATTAACTATGGCTACACCTTC	CASTQQGAINYGYTF
TRBV7-3	-	13	-	TRBJ2-2	TGTGCCAGCGCGTCTAGCCTCACCGGGGAGCTGTTTTTT	CASASSLTGELFF
TRBV27	-	16	TRBD1	TRBJ1-2	TGTGCCAGCAGTAGCTATAGGGACAGAGCTAACTATGGCTACACCTTC	CASSSYRDRANYGYTF
TRBV12-5	-	19	-	TRBJ2-7	TGTGCTAGTGGTTTGGTACTCTTAGATGGCGGGGTCCGCTCCTACGAGCAGTACTTC	CASGLVLLDGGVRSYEQYF
TRBV28	-	17	TRBD1	TRBJ2-7	TGTGCCAGCAGTTTGCCCGGGCAGGGGGTTACCTCCTACGAGCAGTACTTC	CASSLPGQGVTSYEQYF
TRBV6-6	-	15	-	TRBJ2-1	TGTGCCAGCAGCCTTCAATCAAGCTCCTACAATGAGCAGTTCTTC	CASSLQSSSYNEQFF
TRBV2	-	14	TRBD1	TRBJ1-5	TGTGCCAGCAGTCCGGACAGGGGGAATCAGCCCCAGCATTTT	CASSPDRGNQPQHF
TRBV27	-	14	TRBD1	TRBJ1-1	TGTGCCAGCAGTTACAGAATCGGGACAGGTGAAGCTTTCTTT	CASSYRIGTGEAFF
TRBV6-5	-	16	-	TRBJ2-5	TGTGCCAGCAGTTACCCTCCGACAGAAGGGCGAGAGACCCAGTACTTC	CASSYPPTEGRETQYF
TRBV3-1/TRBV3-2	-	14	TRBD1	TRBJ1-2	TGTGCCAGCAGCCCCCAGGACAGGGTTTATGGCTACACCTTC	CASSPQDRVYGYTF
TRBV19	-	14	TRBD1	TRBJ2-7	TGTGCCAGTAGTAGAAGACAGGGAACCTACGAGCAGTACTTC	CASSRRQGTYEQYF
TRBV7-8	-	15	-	TRBJ1-3	TGTGCCAGCAGCCCCCTCGAGGGGAGGGGAAACACCATATATTTT	CASSPLEGRGNTIYF
TRBV28	-	14	-	TRBJ2-5	TGTGCCAGCAGTTATGCGGACGGTAAAGAGACCCAGTACTTC	CASSYADGKETQYF
TRBV2	few	14	-	TRBJ1-2	TGTGCCAGCAGTGCCGTTACAGGGTCCTATGGCTACACCTTC	CASSAVTGSYGYTF
TRBV2	-	12	-	TRBJ1-6	TGTGCCAGCAGAAAGGATAGTTCACCCCTCCACTTT	CASRKDSSPLHF
TRBV13	-	15	-	TRBJ2-7	TGTGCCAGCAGCTTCGAAGGAAAACGCTCCTACGAGCAGTACTTC	CASSFEGKRSYEQYF
TRBV7-2	-	15	-	TRBJ1-5	TGTGCCAGCAGCCTAACAGGGAGCTTGCATCAGCCCCAGCATTTT	CASSLTGSLHQPQHF
TRBV2	-	14	-	TRBJ1-2	TGTGCCAGCAGTGAAGGGGGAGTACCCTATGGCTACACCTTC	CASSEGGVPYGYTF
TRBV28	-	15	TRBD1	TRBJ2-1	TGTGCCAGCAGGGGGACAGCCCGGTACTACAATGAGCAGTTCTTC	CASRGTARYYNEQFF
TRBV2	-	12	-	TRBJ2-1	TGTGCCAGCAGTCTGTCCTACAATGAGCAGTTCTTC	CASSLSYNEQFF
TRBV12-3/TRBV12-4	-	13	-	TRBJ2-5	TGTGCCAGCAGTTTTTCCTCAGCAGAGACCCAGTACTTC	CASSFSSAETQYF
TRBV27	-	19	-	TRBJ1-4	TGTGCCAGCAGTGTAAGGCCCCTGGATAAGACAGGCCCTAATGAAAAACTGTTTTTT	CASSVRPLDKTGPNEKLFF
TRBV18	-	15	-	TRBJ1-3	TGTGCCAGCTCCCCGAAGTTAAACTCTGGAAACACCATATATTTT	CASSPKLNSGNTIYF
TRBV6-5	once	15	-	TRBJ2-5	TGTGCCAGCAGAGACGACTTAGTAAGGAGGGAGACCCAGTACTTC	CASRDDLVRRETQYF
TRBV27	-	12	-	TRBJ2-7	TGTGCCAGCGGCTTTTGGGGGAACGAGCAGTACTTC	CASGFWGNEQYF
TRBV5-4	-	15	-	TRBJ2-3	TGTGCCAGCAGCTCCGTGAGTCCGGGCACAGATACGCAGTATTTT	CASSSVSPGTDTQYF
TRBV7-2	-	14	TRBD2	TRBJ2-7	TGTGCCAGCAGGACGACGGTGGCGGGAGACGAGCAGTACTTC	CASRTTVAGDEQYF
TRBV7-7	-	17	-	TRBJ2-1	TGTGCTAGCAGCTTACGATCGGTGGGAGATGGAGACAATGAGCAGTTCTTC	CASSLRSVGDGDNEQFF
TRBV11-3	-	14	TRBD2	TRBJ2-7	TGTGCCAGCAGCCCCCGGACTAGCGGGATCGAGCAGTACTTC	CASSPRTSGIEQYF
TRBV5-1	-	16	TRBD2	TRBJ2-7	TGCGCCAGCAGCCCGCTAGCGGGAGGTTGGACCTACGAGCAGTACTTC	CASSPLAGGWTYEQYF
TRBV5-8	-	13	-	TRBJ1-2	TGTGCCAGCAGCTTGCAGAACTACTATGGCTACACCTTC	CASSLQNYYGYTF
TRBV28	-	16	TRBD1	TRBJ1-6	TGTGCCATCCTCGGACAGGGTATATCTTCGGATTCACCCCCCCACTTT	CAILGQGISSDSPPHF
TRBV24-1	-	14	TRBD2	TRBJ2-3	TGTGCCACCAGGGAGCGGGGATCCGAAGATACGCAGTATTTT	CATRERGSEDTQYF
TRBV30	-	13	TRBD1	TRBJ1-5	TGTGCCTGGGCCGGGACAGGGGTTCAACCCCAGCATTTT	CAWAGTGVQPQHF
TRBV7-9	-	13	TRBD2	TRBJ2-1	TGTGCCAGCACCTTGGGAGGGAGTAATGAGCAGTTCTTC	CASTLGGSNEQFF
TRBV28	once	13	-	TRBJ1-2	TGTGCCAGCACCCCTGTGACCCTCTATGGCTACACCTTC	CASTPVTLYGYTF
TRBV6-5	-	11	-	TRBJ2-7	TGTGCCAGCACAGGGATCTACGAGCAGTACTTC	CASTGIYEQYF
TRBV7-2	few	14	-	TRBJ2-2	TGTGCCAGCAGCTTCAGTAGGAACACCGGGGAGCTGTTTTTT	CASSFSRNTGELFF
TRBV15	-	15	TRBD1	TRBJ2-1	TGTGCCACCAGCAGAGGGACAGGGGAAGTCAATGAGCAGTTCTTC	CATSRGTGEVNEQFF
TRBV18	-	13	-	TRBJ1-5	TGTGCCAGCTCACCAGACAGTGGTCAGCCCCAGCATTTT	CASSPDSGQPQHF